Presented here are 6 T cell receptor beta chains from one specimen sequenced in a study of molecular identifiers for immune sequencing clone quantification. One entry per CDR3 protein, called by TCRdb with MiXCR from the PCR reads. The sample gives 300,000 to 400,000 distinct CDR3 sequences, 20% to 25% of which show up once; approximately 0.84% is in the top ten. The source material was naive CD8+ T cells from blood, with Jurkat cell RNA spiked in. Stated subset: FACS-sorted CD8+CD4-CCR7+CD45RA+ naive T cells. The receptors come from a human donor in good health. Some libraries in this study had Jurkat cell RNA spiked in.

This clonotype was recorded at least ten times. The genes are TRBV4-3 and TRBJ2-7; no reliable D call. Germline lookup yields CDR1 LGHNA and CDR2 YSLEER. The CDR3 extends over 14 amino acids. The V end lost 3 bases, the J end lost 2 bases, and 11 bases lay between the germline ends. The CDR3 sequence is CASSHGLGTYEQYF. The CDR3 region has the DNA TGCGCCAGCAGCCATGGCCTTGGGACCTACGAGCAGTACTTC.

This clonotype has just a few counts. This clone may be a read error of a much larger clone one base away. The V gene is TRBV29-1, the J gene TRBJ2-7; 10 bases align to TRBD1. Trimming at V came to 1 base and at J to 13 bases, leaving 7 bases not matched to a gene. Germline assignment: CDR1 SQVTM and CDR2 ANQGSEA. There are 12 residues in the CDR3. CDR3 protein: CSVEARGTGAYF. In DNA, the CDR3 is TGCAGCGTTGAAGCTCGGGGGACAGGGGCTTACTTC.

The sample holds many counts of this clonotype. CDR3 nucleotide sequence: TGCGCCAGCAGCCATTTAGGGACAGGGTCCTACGAGCAGTACTTC. This encodes CASSHLGTGSYEQYF. The chain employs TRBV4-1 and TRBJ2-7; 9 bases map to TRBD1. J was trimmed by 1 base and V by 3 bases; bases with no gene match: 4. Germline V gives CDR1 MGHRA, CDR2 YSYEKL. CDR3 length equals 15 residues.

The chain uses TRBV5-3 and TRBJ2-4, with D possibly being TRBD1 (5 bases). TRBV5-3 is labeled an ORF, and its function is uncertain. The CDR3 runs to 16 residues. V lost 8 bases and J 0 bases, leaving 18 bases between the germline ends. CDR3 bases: TGTGCCAGCAGCGACGACAGTCTCCTAGCCAAAAACATTCAGTACTTC. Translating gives CASSDDSLLAKNIQYF.

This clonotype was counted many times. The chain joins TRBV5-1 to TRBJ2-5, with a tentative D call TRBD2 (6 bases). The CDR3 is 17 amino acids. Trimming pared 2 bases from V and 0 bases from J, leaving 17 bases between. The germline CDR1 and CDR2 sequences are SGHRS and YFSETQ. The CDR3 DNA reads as TGCGCCAGCAGCTTTATGGCCGGGGGAGTGTACCAAGAGACCCAGTACTTC. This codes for CASSFMAGGVYQETQYF.

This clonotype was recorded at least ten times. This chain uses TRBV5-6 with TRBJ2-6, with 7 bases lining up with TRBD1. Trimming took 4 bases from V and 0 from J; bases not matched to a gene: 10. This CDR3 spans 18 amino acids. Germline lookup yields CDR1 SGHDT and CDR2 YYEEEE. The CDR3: CASSTRDRAFSGANVLTF. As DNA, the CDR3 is TGTGCCAGCAGCACAAGGGACAGAGCGTTCTCTGGGGCCAACGTCCTGACTTTC.